A few counts support the clone carrying this T cell receptor beta chain. Its antigen is not known. This record comes from a study of T cell repertoires in aging, cancer and after chemotherapy. Across the whole study: Donors were grouped into six age bands spanning 30 or younger through 70 or older. Pre- and post-chemotherapy samples were paired from glioblastoma patients treated with temozolomide-based therapy. Study findings and constraints: No conclusions about immunological memory after chemotherapy can be drawn from the repertoire data. Healthy donors lost TCR diversity with age mainly through richness, cancer patients through richness and evenness.

TCR beta rearrangements were amplified from peripheral blood genomic DNA. A mixed TRB-A/B primer pool amplified rearranged TRB by multiplex touch-down PCR. TCRdb reanalysed the multiplex PCR reads using MiXCR and keeps one entry per CDR3 protein. The sample consists of some 700 distinct CDR3 sequences, just under 90% of them appearing once. Germline V lookup: CDR1 SGHDT, CDR2 YYEEEE. CDR3 length: 14 amino acids. J was trimmed by 5 bases and V by 4 bases; bases with no gene match: 5. V gene TRBV5-6 combines with J gene TRBJ1-2; 10 bases agree with TRBD1. The origin of this receptor is a human donor with a solid tumor. Sequenced sample: blood. The CDR3 bases are TGTGCCAGCAGCCCACGGACAGGGGGATATGGCTACACCTTC. Translating it yields CASSPRTGGYGYTF.